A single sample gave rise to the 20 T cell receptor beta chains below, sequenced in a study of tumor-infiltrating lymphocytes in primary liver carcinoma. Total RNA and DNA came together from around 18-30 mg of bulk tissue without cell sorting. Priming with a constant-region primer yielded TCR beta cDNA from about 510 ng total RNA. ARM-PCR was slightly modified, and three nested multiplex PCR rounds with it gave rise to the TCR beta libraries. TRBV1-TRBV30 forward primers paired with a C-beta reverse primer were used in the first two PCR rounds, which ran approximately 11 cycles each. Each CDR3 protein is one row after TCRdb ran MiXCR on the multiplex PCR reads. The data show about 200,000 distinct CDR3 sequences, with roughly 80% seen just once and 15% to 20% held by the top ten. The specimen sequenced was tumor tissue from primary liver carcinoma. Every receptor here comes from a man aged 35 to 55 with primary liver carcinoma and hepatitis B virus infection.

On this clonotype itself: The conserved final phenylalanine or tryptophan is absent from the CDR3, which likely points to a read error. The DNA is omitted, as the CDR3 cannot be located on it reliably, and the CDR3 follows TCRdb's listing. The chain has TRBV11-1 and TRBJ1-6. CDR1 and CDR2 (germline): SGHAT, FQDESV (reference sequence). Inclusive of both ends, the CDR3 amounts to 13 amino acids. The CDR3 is CASSLTLVSPLHI.

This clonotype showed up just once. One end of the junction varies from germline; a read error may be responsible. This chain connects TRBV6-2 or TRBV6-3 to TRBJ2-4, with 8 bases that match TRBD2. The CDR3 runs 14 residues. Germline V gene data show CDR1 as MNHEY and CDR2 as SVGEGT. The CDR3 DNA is TGTACCAGCAGTCACCGGGGGGGCGAAAACATTCAGTACTTC. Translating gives CTSSHRGGENIQYF.

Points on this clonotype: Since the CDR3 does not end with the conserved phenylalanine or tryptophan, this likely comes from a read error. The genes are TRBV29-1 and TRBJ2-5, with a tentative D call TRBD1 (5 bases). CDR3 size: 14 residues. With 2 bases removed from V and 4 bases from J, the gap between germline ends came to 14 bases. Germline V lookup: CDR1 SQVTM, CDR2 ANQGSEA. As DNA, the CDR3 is TGCAGCGTTGAAAACGTCGGACAAGGAGAGACCCAGTACTCC. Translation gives CSVENVGQGETQYS.

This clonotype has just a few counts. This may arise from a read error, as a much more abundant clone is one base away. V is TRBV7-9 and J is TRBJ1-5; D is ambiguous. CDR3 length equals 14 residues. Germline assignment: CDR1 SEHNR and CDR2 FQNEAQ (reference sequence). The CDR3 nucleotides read TGTGCCAGCAGCTTTTCAGCTAGCAATCAGCCCCAGCGTTTT. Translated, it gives CASSFSASNQPQRF.

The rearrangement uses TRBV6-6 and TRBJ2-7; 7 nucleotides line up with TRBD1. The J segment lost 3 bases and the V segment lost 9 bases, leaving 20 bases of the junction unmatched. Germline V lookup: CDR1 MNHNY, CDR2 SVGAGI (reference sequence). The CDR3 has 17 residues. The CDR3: CARSRGRKGQNFYEQYF. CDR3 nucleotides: TGTGCCAGAAGCCGAGGCAGAAAGGGACAGAATTTCTACGAGCAGTACTTC.

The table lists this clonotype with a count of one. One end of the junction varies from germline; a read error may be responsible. This CDR3 reads CASSQDARANQSQHF. CDR3 coding DNA: TGTGCCAGCAGCCAAGATGCCAGAGCCAATCAGTCCCAGCATTTT. The chain is built from TRBV4-2 and TRBJ1-5; D is ambiguous. CDR1 and CDR2 (germline): LGHNA, YNFKEQ. The CDR3 has 15 amino acids.

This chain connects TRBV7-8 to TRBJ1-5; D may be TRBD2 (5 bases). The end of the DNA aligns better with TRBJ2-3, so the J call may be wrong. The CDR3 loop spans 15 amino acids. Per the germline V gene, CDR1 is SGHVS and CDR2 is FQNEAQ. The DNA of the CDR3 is TGTGCCAGCAGCTTAAATACCGGGATAAATCAGCCCCAGTATTTT. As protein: CASSLNTGINQPQYF.

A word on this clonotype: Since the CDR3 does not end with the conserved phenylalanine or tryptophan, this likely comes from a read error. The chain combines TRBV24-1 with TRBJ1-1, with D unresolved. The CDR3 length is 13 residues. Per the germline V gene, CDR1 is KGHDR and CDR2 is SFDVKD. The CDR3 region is CATMGNPNTEAFC. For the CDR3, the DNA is TGTGCGACCATGGGTAACCCGAACACTGAAGCTTTCTGT.

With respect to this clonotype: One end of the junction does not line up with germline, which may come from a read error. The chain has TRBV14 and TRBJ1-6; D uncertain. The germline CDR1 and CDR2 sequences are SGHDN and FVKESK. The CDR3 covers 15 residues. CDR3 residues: CAGSQEFLVNSTLHF. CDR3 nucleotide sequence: TGTGCCGGCAGCCAAGAGTTCCTGGTGAATTCAACCCTCCACTTT.

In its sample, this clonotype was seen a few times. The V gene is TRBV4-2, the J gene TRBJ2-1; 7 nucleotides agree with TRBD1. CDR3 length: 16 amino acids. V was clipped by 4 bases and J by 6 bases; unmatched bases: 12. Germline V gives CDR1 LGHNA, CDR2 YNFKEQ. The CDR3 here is CASSLRTGSGVNEQFF. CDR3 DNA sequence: TGTGCCAGCAGCCTACGGACAGGATCAGGTGTCAATGAGCAGTTCTTC.

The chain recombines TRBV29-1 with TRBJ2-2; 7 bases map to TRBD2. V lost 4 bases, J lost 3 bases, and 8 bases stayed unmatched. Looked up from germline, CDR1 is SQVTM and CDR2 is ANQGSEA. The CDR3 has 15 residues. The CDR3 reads CSVGHPGGDTGELFF. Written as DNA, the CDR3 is TGCAGCGTTGGTCATCCGGGAGGTGACACCGGGGAGCTGTTTTTT.

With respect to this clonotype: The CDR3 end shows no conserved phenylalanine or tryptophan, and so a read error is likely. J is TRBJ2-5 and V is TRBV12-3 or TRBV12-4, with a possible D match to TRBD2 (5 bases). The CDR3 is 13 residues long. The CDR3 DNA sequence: TGTGCCAGCAGTTTGGTGCAGAGGGAGATCCAGTACTTG. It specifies CASSLVQREIQYL.

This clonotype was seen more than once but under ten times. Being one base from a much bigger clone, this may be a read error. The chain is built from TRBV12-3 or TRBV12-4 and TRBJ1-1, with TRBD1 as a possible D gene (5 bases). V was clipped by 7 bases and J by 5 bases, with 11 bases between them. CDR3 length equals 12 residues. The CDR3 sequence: CASKKGRTEAFF. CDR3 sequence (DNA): TGTGCCAGCAAAAAGGGGCGGACTGAAGCTTTCTTT.

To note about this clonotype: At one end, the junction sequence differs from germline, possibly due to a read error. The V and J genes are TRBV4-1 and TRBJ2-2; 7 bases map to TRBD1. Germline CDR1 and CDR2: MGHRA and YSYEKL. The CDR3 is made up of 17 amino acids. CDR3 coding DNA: TGCGCCAGTCCCCCCCAAACAGGGGTCCTAAACACCGGAGAGCTGTTTTTT. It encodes CASPPQTGVLNTGELFF.

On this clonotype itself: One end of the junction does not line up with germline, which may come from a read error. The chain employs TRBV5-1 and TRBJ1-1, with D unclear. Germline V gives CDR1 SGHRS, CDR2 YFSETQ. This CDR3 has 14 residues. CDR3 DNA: TGCGCCAGCTGCTTGAACGGCATGAACACTGAAGCTTTCTTT. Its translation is CASCLNGMNTEAFF.

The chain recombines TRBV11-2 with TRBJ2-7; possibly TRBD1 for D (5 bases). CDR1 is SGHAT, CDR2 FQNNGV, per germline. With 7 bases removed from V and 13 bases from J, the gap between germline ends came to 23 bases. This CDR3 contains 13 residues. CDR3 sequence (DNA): TGTGCCAGCAACCCTCGACAGTCCTACGAGTACTACTTC. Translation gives CASNPRQSYEYYF.

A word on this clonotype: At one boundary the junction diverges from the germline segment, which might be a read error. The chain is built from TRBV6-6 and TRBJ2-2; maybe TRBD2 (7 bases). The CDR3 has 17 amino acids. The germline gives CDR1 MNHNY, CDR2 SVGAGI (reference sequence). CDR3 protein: CAAGEIYATGGTWELFF. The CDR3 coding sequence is TGTGCCGCGGGAGAAATTTACGCGACGGGGGGCACCTGGGAGCTGTTTTTT.

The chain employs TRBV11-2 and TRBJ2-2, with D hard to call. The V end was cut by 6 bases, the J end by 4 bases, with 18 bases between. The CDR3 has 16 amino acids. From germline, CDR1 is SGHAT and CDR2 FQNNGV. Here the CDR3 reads CASSYRTVASTGELFF. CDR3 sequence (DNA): TGTGCCAGCAGTTACCGCACGGTGGCGAGCACCGGGGAGCTGTTTTTT.

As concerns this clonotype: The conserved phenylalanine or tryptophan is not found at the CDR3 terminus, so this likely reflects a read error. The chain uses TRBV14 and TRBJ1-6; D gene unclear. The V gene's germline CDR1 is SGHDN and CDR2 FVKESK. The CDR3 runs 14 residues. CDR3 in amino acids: CASGHSRENSPLHL. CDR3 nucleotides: TGTGCCAGCGGCCACTCAAGGGAAAATTCACCCCTCCACTTA.

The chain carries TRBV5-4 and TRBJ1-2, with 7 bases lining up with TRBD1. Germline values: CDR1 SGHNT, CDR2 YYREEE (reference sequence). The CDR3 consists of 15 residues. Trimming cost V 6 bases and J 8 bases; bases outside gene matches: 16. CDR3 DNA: TGTGCCAGCAACTACCCTTCGGGACAGAGAAAAGGCTACACCTTC. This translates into CASNYPSGQRKGYTF.